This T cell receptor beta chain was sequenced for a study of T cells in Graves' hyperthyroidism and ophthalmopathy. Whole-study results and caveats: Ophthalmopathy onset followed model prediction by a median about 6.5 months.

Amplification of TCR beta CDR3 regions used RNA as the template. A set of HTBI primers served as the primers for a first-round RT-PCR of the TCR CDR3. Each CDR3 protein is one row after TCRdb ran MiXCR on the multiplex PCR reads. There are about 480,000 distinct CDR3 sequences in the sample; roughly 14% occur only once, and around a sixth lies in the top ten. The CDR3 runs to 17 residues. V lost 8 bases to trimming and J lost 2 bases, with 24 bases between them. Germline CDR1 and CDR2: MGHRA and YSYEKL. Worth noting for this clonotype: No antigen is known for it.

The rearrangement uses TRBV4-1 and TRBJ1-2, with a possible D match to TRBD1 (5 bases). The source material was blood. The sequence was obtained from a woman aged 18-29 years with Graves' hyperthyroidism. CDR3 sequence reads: CASGKGTVLGPNYGYTF. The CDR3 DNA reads TGCGCCAGCGGGAAGGGGACGGTGTTGGGTCCAAACTATGGCTACACCTTC.